These T cell receptor beta chains were read from a single sample in a study of spatial heterogeneity in lung cancer. TCRdb used MiXCR to reprocess the 5' RACE reads, holding one entry per CDR3 protein. This sample has about 38,000 distinct CDR3 sequences, with 4% to 6% found just once. The sequencing here drew on PBMCs, taken at surgery. These receptors all come from a female donor with early-stage non-small cell lung cancer. Each CDR3 is given without its conserved first and last residue.

TRBV15	TRBJ1-4	ATSREHGRTNEKLF
TRBV12-3/TRBV12-4	TRBJ1-5	ASSSGSGRNQPQH
TRBV5-6	TRBJ1-3	ASSFRFEGNTIY
TRBV19	TRBJ2-4	ASSRVQGPGGNIQY
TRBV25-1	TRBJ1-2	ASSEGLQGYT
TRBV20-1	TRBJ2-3	SARDFNNTDTQY
TRBV9	TRBJ2-1	ASSLAGGFNEQF
TRBV12-3/TRBV12-4	TRBJ1-6	ASSFTALDSPLH
TRBV4-2	TRBJ2-3	ASSQEGTGASTDTQY
TRBV12-3/TRBV12-4	TRBJ1-2	ASTKNDGQGKSPGYT
TRBV6-5	TRBJ1-6	ASSLTGGITSYNSPLH
TRBV6-4	TRBJ1-5	ASTNQPQH
TRBV21-1	TRBJ2-1	ASSKWPGSCGGFKNEQF
TRBV6-6	TRBJ2-3	ASSLTARGAGTDTQY
TRBV6-6	TRBJ2-7	ASSEHGNSYEQY
TRBV21-1	TRBJ2-7	ASKMDR
TRBV30	TRBJ1-4	AWRVGDSTTNEKLF
TRBV9	TRBJ2-7	ASRASGEQY
TRBV20-1	TRBJ1-5	SAMSGRGQPQH
TRBV27	TRBJ2-1	ASSFIQGGGEQF
TRBV7-9	TRBJ2-3	ASKGTGVDTQY
TRBV28	TRBJ1-1	ASISLAAQGAF
TRBV6-5	TRBJ1-6	ASKRGGPIAPLH
TRBV29-1	TRBJ1-2	SVADSNYGYT
TRBV5-1	TRBJ1-1	ASSLVSSNTEAF
TRBV12-3/TRBV12-4	TRBJ2-3	ASSLVDTQY
TRBV2	TRBJ2-2	ASIRGANTGELF
TRBV28	TRBJ1-5	ASNRDTLNQPQH
TRBV30	TRBJ2-2	AGQGTGELF
TRBV7-3	TRBJ2-5	ASSLGQGRSGETQY
TRBV7-9	TRBJ1-1	ASSLGLAGGTEAF
TRBV20-1	TRBJ2-3	SAVRRGVDTQY
TRBV11-2	TRBJ2-1	ASSFWGHPDYNEQF
TRBV9	TRBJ2-6	ASSGGGQGRLWANVLT
TRBV5-4	TRBJ2-5	ASSGGDRSQETQY
TRBV28	TRBJ1-4	AIGTFREKLF
TRBV3-2	TRBJ2-3	ASSQFRASSTDTQY
TRBV3-1	TRBJ2-3	ASSPPRGLAGAGDTQY
TRBV7-9	TRBJ1-2	ASSLGLNNYGYT
TRBV7-9	TRBJ1-6	ASSLVVTGRPYNSPLH
TRBV4-1	TRBJ1-5	ASSQGAGGSRGPQH
TRBV12-3/TRBV12-4	TRBJ1-5	ASSFSTWGGNQPQH
TRBV7-3	TRBJ2-2	ASSLTGGSNTGELF
TRBV5-1	TRBJ2-5	ASSLAADNSQTQY
TRBV6-1	TRBJ1-1	ASNLDLNTEAF
TRBV2	TRBJ2-3	ASSAISTDTQY
TRBV3-1	TRBJ1-2	ASSPEGQYGYT